The 21 T cell receptor beta chains below come from one sample, sequenced in a study of T cell changes during pregnancy in multiple sclerosis (dated by TCRdb to between 2018 and 2021). Libraries were prepared through the immunoSEQ multiplex PCR assay. TCRdb took this table from immuneACCESS and kept in-frame rearrangements with V and J called. Such tables lack part of the clones; where checked against another copy, unresolved V genes explain under half of the gap, and the rest is unexplained. Present in this sample are 65,000 to 70,000 clones, almost 95% of which were seen just once. Of the sample, roughly 2% falls within the top ten clones. The material was peripheral blood, obtained in the third trimester of pregnancy. The receptors were sampled from a female donor in good health, enrolled as a control in a pregnancy study.

The chain links TRBV6-1 to TRBJ2-6; TRBD2 agrees at 7 bases. Germline CDR1 is MNHNS and CDR2 is SASEGT. This CDR3 spans 16 amino acids. V dropped 1 base and J dropped 1; count of bases not matched to a gene: 1. The CDR3 nucleotides read TGTGCCAGCAGTGAAGGGCGGGGGTCTGGGGCCAACGTCCTGACTTTC. It specifies CASSEGRGSGANVLTF.

A remark on this clone: One junction end disagrees with the germline gene, perhaps due to a read error. This chain links TRBV7-9 with TRBJ2-1; 12 nucleotides match TRBD2. This CDR3 spans 12 amino acids. Germline V gene sequence: CDR1 SEHNR, CDR2 FQNEAQ (reference sequence). This CDR3 reads CASKLAGGLWLF. As DNA, the CDR3 is TGTGCCAGCAAACTAGCGGGGGGACTTTGGCTCTTC. The whole variable domain, remainder taken from reference TRBV7-9 and TRBJ2-1, is DTGVSQNPRHKITKRGQNVTFRCDPISEHNRLYWYRQTLGQGPEFLTYFQNEAQLEKSRLLSDRFSAERPKGSFSTLEIQRTEQGDSAMYLCASKLAGGLWLFGPGTRLTVL.

The chain is built from TRBV5-4 and TRBJ2-3, with D uncertain. Germline assignment: CDR1 SGHNT and CDR2 YYREEE (reference sequence). The CDR3 sequence is 12 residues long. Trimming pared 5 bases from V and 4 bases from J, leaving 8 bases between. The CDR3 loop reads CASSRSSDTQYF. CDR3 sequence (DNA): TGTGCCAGCAGTCGAAGCTCAGATACGCAGTATTTT.

This chain joins TRBV28 and TRBJ1-2, with a possible D match to TRBD1 (5 bases). Trimming stripped 2 bases from V and 10 bases from J, with 20 bases between. CDR3 size: 15 residues. Germline assignment: CDR1 MDHEN and CDR2 SYDVKM. CDR3 DNA: TGTGCCAGCAGTTTAGGTCCAGGGCAGGTCTATCTCTACACCTTC. Residues: CASSLGPGQVYLYTF.

The V and J genes are TRBV30 and TRBJ1-2, with no clear D. V was clipped by 0 bases and J by 1 base, with 3 bases between them. Germline-derived CDR1 and CDR2 are GTSNPN and SVGIG (reference sequence). The CDR3 length is 12 residues. The CDR3 spells CAWSVRNYGYTF. Written as DNA, the CDR3 is TGTGCCTGGAGTGTCCGTAACTATGGCTACACCTTC. Using reference TRBV30 and TRBJ1-2 for the parts outside the CDR3, the full variable domain is SQTIHQWPATLVQPVGSPLSLECTVEGTSNPNLYWYRQAAGRGLQLLFYSVGIGQISSEVPQNLSASRPQDRQFILSSKKLLLSDSGFYLCAWSVRNYGYTFGSGTRLTVV.

The rearrangement links TRBV5-1 to TRBJ2-5, with TRBD2 identical over 13 bases. The germline V gene encodes CDR1 SGHRS and CDR2 YFSETQ. With V trimmed by 3 bases and J by 5 bases, 7 bases remained unmatched. This CDR3 is 16 amino acids long. The CDR3 DNA reads as TGCGCCAGCAGCTCCACTAGCGGGGGGGCCTGGGAGACCCAGTACTTC. It translates to CASSSTSGGAWETQYF.

CDR3 nucleotide sequence: TGTGCCAGCAGTTTTTACAGGGCGAACACCGGGGAGCTGTTTTTT. It translates to CASSFYRANTGELFF. The rearrangement links TRBV28 to TRBJ2-2; D might be TRBD1 (6 bases). CDR1 MDHEN and CDR2 SYDVKM come from the germline V gene. CDR3 length: 15 residues. Trimming removed 3 bases at V and 0 bases at J, with 8 bases between.

This clone appeared once. The chain recombines TRBV19 with TRBJ2-7; D gene ambiguous. V lost 3 bases and J 5 bases, leaving 8 bases between the germline ends. The CDR3 contains 12 residues. CDR1 is LNHDA and CDR2 is SQIVND in the germline V gene (reference sequence). CDR3 residues: CASSMYEDEQYF. Written as DNA, the CDR3 is TGTGCCAGTAGTATGTATGAGGACGAGCAGTACTTC.

The chain employs TRBV6-5 and TRBJ2-7; D is uncertain. CDR3 length: 14 amino acids. Looked up from germline, CDR1 is MNHEY and CDR2 is SVGAGI. V was clipped by 2 bases and J by 4 bases, with 12 bases between them. The CDR3 DNA follows: TGTGCCAGCAGTTACGGCTCCAGGCAGTACGAGCAGTACTTC. It encodes CASSYGSRQYEQYF.

The rearrangement joins TRBV6-6 to TRBJ2-7; 7 nucleotides align to TRBD1. Germline loops: CDR1 MNHNY, CDR2 SVGAGI (reference sequence). Trimming at V came to 6 bases and at J to 3 bases, leaving 8 bases not matched to a gene. The CDR3 length is 14 residues. The CDR3 DNA follows: TGTGCCAGCAGCCACAGGGGATTGGGCTACGAGCAGTACTTC. Amino acids: CASSHRGLGYEQYF.

The chain links TRBV7-9 to TRBJ1-1, with D perhaps TRBD1 (5 bases). The ends were cut back, 5 bases at V and 8 bases at J, with 12 bases in the middle. CDR3 size: 12 residues. Germline values: CDR1 SEHNR, CDR2 FQNEAQ (reference sequence). The CDR3 DNA is TGTGCCAGCAGCCTCGGGGGAGGGGAAGCTTTCTTT. Encoded protein: CASSLGGGEAFF.

J is TRBJ2-1 and V is TRBV9; 8 bases align to TRBD1. The J segment lost 7 bases and the V segment lost 6 bases, leaving 9 bases of the junction unmatched. The V gene's germline CDR1 is SGDLS and CDR2 YYNGEE. CDR3 length equals 14 residues. This chain's CDR3 is CASNSGQGGNEQFF. CDR3 nucleotides: TGTGCCAGCAATTCCGGACAGGGCGGGAATGAGCAGTTCTTC.

The chain carries TRBV4-3 and TRBJ2-3; D not certain. Germline CDR1 reads LGHNA; CDR2 reads YSLEER. The ends were cut back, 1 base at V and 5 bases at J, with 4 bases in the middle. The CDR3 totals 12 residues. The CDR3 bases are TGCGCCAGCAGCCAAGGGCAAGATACGCAGTATTTT. It encodes CASSQGQDTQYF.

This chain connects TRBV5-4 to TRBJ1-2; possibly TRBD1 for D (5 bases). The CDR3 has 15 residues. Germline V gene sequence: CDR1 SGHNT, CDR2 YYREEE (reference sequence). V was clipped by 0 bases and J by 7 bases, with 16 bases between them. The CDR3 sequence: CASSLDRPLDCGYTF. CDR3 nucleotide sequence: TGTGCCAGCAGCTTGGACAGGCCACTCGACTGTGGCTACACCTTC.

The chain recombines TRBV19 with TRBJ2-6, with 9 bases lining up with TRBD1. Germline trimming cut 3 bases from V and 0 bases from J; bases unmatched to any gene: 3. The CDR3 consists of 17 residues. Per the germline V gene, CDR1 is LNHDA and CDR2 is SQIVND (reference sequence). This chain's CDR3 is CASSMTGGSSGANVLTF. The CDR3 region has the DNA TGTGCCAGTAGTATGACAGGGGGATCCTCTGGGGCCAACGTCCTGACTTTC.

The genes are TRBV28 and TRBJ1-5; TRBD1 agrees at 9 bases. The CDR3 runs 14 residues. Trimming took 6 bases from V and 7 from J; bases not matched to a gene: 7. CDR1 is MDHEN, CDR2 SYDVKM, per germline. CDR3 nucleotide sequence: TGTGCCAGCAGGCAGACAGGGGGGGGACAGCCCCAGCATTTT. This encodes CASRQTGGGQPQHF.

The chain couples TRBV6-1 to TRBJ1-2; maybe TRBD1 (6 bases). Trimming stripped 4 bases from V and 5 bases from J, with 20 bases between. The CDR3 extends over 16 amino acids. Looked up from germline, CDR1 is MNHNS and CDR2 is SASEGT. CDR3 protein: CASSASPPLTGYGYTF. CDR3 in DNA: TGTGCCAGCAGTGCGTCCCCCCCCCTAACAGGGTATGGCTACACCTTC.

The rearrangement uses TRBV4-1 and TRBJ1-5; D may be TRBD1 (5 bases). Trimming took off 1 base at V and 4 bases at J, with 11 bases between the two ends. There are 15 residues in the CDR3. CDR1 is MGHRA and CDR2 is YSYEKL in the germline V gene. The CDR3 DNA reads as TGCGCCAGCAGCCAAGGACTTCAGGGAAATCAGCCCCAGCATTTT. It encodes CASSQGLQGNQPQHF.

The V and J genes are TRBV5-1 and TRBJ2-7, with TRBD2 matching over 8 bases. The germline V gene encodes CDR1 SGHRS and CDR2 YFSETQ. The CDR3 has 13 residues. V was pared by 8 bases and J by 5 bases, with 9 bases of the junction left unmatched. This chain's CDR3 is CASSGGQLHEQYF. CDR3 DNA sequence: TGCGCCAGTTCGGGGGGGCAGCTCCACGAGCAGTACTTC.

This clone has only one observation. The chain links TRBV19 to TRBJ2-7; possible D gene TRBD2, 5 bases. The CDR3 runs 14 residues. The ends were cut back, 3 bases at V and 2 bases at J, with 11 bases in the middle. The germline CDR1 and CDR2 sequences are LNHDA and SQIVND (reference sequence). DNA of the CDR3: TGTGCCAGTAGTATTGTGGGCGGGCCCTACGAGCAGTACTTC. Translated: CASSIVGGPYEQYF.

The chain has TRBV2 and TRBJ2-5, with TRBD1 identical over 8 bases. This CDR3 has 12 amino acids. J lost 2 bases, V lost 7 bases, and 0 bases had no gene match. The V gene's germline CDR1 is SNHLY and CDR2 FYNNEI. CDR3 protein: CASNRGQETQYF. For the CDR3, the DNA is TGTGCCAGCAACAGGGGGCAAGAGACCCAGTACTTC.